Included here is one TCR beta chain sequence, with context. Antigen: not known. CDR1 is DFQATT, CDR2 SNEGSKA, per germline (reference sequence). The CDR3 is 11 residues long. Trimming removed 5 bases at V and 3 bases at J, with 7 bases between. PCR used 60 Vbeta primers and 13 Jbeta primers. The assay was immunoSEQ multiplex PCR, and TCRdb's table has in-frame clones only and misses some. The sample shows under 200,000 clones, under 80% of them seen only once. The data are from a study of cytomegalovirus exposure and HLA in healthy donors. General study findings and limits: Most of the TCR beta V segments (in an earlier analysis) were productive either about 87% or about 30% of the time. What a later analysis reportedly showed was that an Asian-associated ancestry cluster had fewer N-insertions than the approximately 700-donor mean.

Sequenced input: PBMCs. The chain combines TRBV20-1 with TRBJ1-2; the D gene is possibly TRBD1 (5 bases). This receptor was obtained from a woman aged 25-40 years in good health and CMV-seronegative. DNA of the CDR3: TGCAGTGCTCAGACAGACTATGGCTACACCTTC. Encoded protein: CSAQTDYGYTF.